The rows below give T cell receptor beta chains drawn from one sample of a study of cytomegalovirus exposure and HLA in healthy donors. Profiling relied on immunoSEQ multiplex PCR, and the TCRdb table lists in-frame clones only, not all of them. The table records about 160,000 clones, 88% of them present only once. Material: PBMCs. The receptor source for this set is a man between 18 and 35 years old in good health and CMV-seronegative. The CDR3 runs from the conserved cysteine through the conserved F or W. Each record gives: clone size, J gene, V gene, D gene, CDR3 protein, CDR3 DNA. A D gene is named only where the DNA matches it firmly. Expanded clones get a size class; other rows say once, few or many, or leave the size out.

NA | TRBJ2-1 | TRBV10-2 | TRBD2 | CASSSGTSVYNEQFF | TGCGCCAGCAGTTCCGGGACTAGCGTGTACAATGAGCAGTTCTTC
NA | TRBJ2-6 | TRBV4-1 | NA | CASSPWTDSGANVLTF | TGCGCCAGCAGCCCTTGGACAGACTCTGGGGCCAACGTCCTGACTTTC
NA | TRBJ1-4 | TRBV6-1 | NA | CASRGKGGVRGLF | TGTGCCAGCAGGGGGAAAGGGGGGGTGCGAGGCCTATTT
NA | TRBJ2-1 | TRBV4-1 | NA | CASSQREADEQFF | TGCGCCAGCAGCCAAAGAGAAGCCGATGAGCAGTTCTTC
NA | TRBJ1-2 | TRBV13 | TRBD1 | CASSLLTGTGNGYTF | TGTGCCAGCAGCTTATTGACCGGGACAGGCAATGGCTACACCTTC
NA | TRBJ1-4 | TRBV6-1 | NA | CASMREKLFF | TGTGCCAGCATGAGAGAAAAACTGTTTTTT
once | TRBJ2-3 | TRBV4-2 | TRBD2 | CASSLRLAGGIDTQYF | TGTGCCAGCAGCCTAAGACTAGCGGGAGGGATAGATACGCAGTATTTT
NA | TRBJ1-2 | TRBV28 | TRBD1 | CASSQGATVNYGYTF | TGTGCCAGCAGTCAGGGGGCGACAGTAAACTATGGCTACACCTTC
NA | TRBJ1-5 | TRBV19 | NA | CASSIGGAQGLEQPQHF | TGTGCCAGTAGTATAGGAGGGGCCCAGGGGCTCGAACAGCCCCAGCATTTT
NA | TRBJ2-1 | TRBV6-5 | TRBD1 | CASRRDRGAYNEQFF | TGTGCCAGCAGGCGGGACAGGGGGGCCTACAATGAGCAGTTCTTC
NA | TRBJ1-5 | TRBV6-5 | NA | CASSTGDQPQHF | TGTGCCAGCAGTACGGGGGATCAGCCCCAGCATTTT
NA | TRBJ1-6 | TRBV7-8 | NA | CASSLASQANSPLHF | TGTGCCAGCAGCTTAGCGTCCCAGGCCAATTCACCCCTCCACTTT
NA | TRBJ2-1 | TRBV7-2 | NA | CASSYQFGRGEQFF | TGTGCCAGCAGCTACCAGTTTGGTCGCGGTGAGCAGTTCTTC
few | TRBJ2-2 | TRBV6-5 | NA | CASSQQNTGELFF | TGTGCCAGCAGTCAACAGAACACCGGGGAGCTGTTTTTT
NA | TRBJ2-3 | TRBV6-1 | NA | CASSEEGRGRAGASDTQYF | TGTGCCAGCAGTGAAGAGGGTAGGGGGCGAGCGGGAGCCTCAGATACGCAGTATTTT
NA | TRBJ1-2 | TRBV18 | TRBD1 | CASSPGQGSDGYTF | TGTGCCAGCTCGCCTGGACAGGGCTCCGATGGCTACACCTTC
NA | TRBJ1-4 | TRBV4-1 | TRBD1 | CASSQTGTANEKLFF | TGCGCCAGCAGCCAAACCGGGACAGCAAATGAAAAACTGTTTTTT
NA | TRBJ2-5 | TRBV10-3 | TRBD2 | CAISDPKDSGRAGETQYF | TGTGCCATCAGTGATCCGAAGGATAGCGGGAGGGCCGGAGAGACCCAGTACTTC
NA | TRBJ2-1 | TRBV7-9 | NA | CASSFDNEQFF | TGTGCCAGCAGCTTCGACAATGAGCAGTTCTTC
NA | TRBJ1-6 | TRBV5-1 | TRBD1 | CASSMDRIGSPLHF | TGCGCCAGCAGCATGGACAGGATAGGATCACCCCTCCACTTT
once | TRBJ1-2 | TRBV28 | TRBD1 | CASSFRDRVSNYGYTF | TGTGCCAGCAGTTTTCGAGACAGGGTTTCTAACTATGGCTACACCTTC
NA | TRBJ2-3 | TRBV28 | NA | CASGSGIFGDTQYF | TGTGCCAGCGGCTCAGGGATCTTTGGGGATACGCAGTATTTT
NA | TRBJ1-2 | TRBV5-8 | NA | CATAQDFYGYTF | TGTGCCACGGCACAGGATTTCTATGGCTACACCTTC
NA | TRBJ2-5 | TRBV7-6 | TRBD1 | CASSSGTGGILGETQYF | TGTGCCAGCAGCTCCGGGACAGGGGGTATTTTGGGAGAGACCCAGTACTTC
NA | TRBJ2-3 | TRBV7-9 | TRBD1 | CATDRGADTQYF | TGTGCCACGGACAGGGGCGCAGATACGCAGTATTTT
NA | TRBJ2-1 | TRBV11-3 | NA | CASSLGRLGENNEQFF | TGTGCCAGCAGCTTAGGCCGACTCGGCGAGAACAATGAGCAGTTCTTC
few | TRBJ1-5 | TRBV6-1 | NA | CASSDLGHESNQPQHF | TGTGCCAGCAGTGACCTGGGGCACGAGAGCAATCAGCCCCAGCATTTT
NA | TRBJ2-1 | TRBV7-2 | NA | CASSLGSRPYNEQFF | TGTGCCAGCAGCTTGGGTTCTAGACCCTACAATGAGCAGTTCTTC
NA | TRBJ2-2 | TRBV11-2 | NA | CASRFGPGELFF | TGTGCCAGCAGATTTGGGCCCGGGGAGCTGTTTTTT
NA | TRBJ2-3 | TRBV10-3 | NA | CAISDDGVGSKQYF | TGTGCCATCAGTGACGATGGAGTCGGGAGTAAGCAGTATTTT
NA | TRBJ1-5 | TRBV6-1 | NA | CASSDRVSNQPQHF | TGTGCCAGCAGTGACAGGGTTAGCAATCAGCCCCAGCATTTT
NA | TRBJ2-2 | TRBV6-1 | NA | CASSEPGQNTGELFF | TGTGCCAGCAGTGAGCCGGGACAGAACACCGGGGAGCTGTTTTTT
NA | TRBJ2-1 | TRBV12-5 | NA | CASGLVPSLYNEQFF | TGTGCTAGTGGTTTGGTACCGAGTCTATACAATGAGCAGTTCTTC
NA | TRBJ2-1 | TRBV4-2 | NA | CASAAPSYNEQFF | TGTGCCAGCGCCGCGCCCTCCTACAATGAGCAGTTCTTC
NA | TRBJ1-3 | TRBV11-3 | TRBD1 | CASSLGGGGESGNTIYF | TGTGCCAGCAGCTTAGGAGGAGGGGGCGAATCTGGAAACACCATATATTTT
NA | TRBJ2-7 | TRBV6-6 | NA | CASEGVSEQYF | TGTGCCAGCGAAGGGGTCAGCGAGCAGTACTTC
NA | TRBJ2-5 | TRBV6-5 | NA | CASKVGEETQYF | TGTGCCAGCAAAGTCGGAGAAGAGACCCAGTACTTC
NA | TRBJ2-1 | TRBV7-9 | NA | CASSFRQEQFF | TGTGCCAGCAGCTTTAGACAGGAGCAGTTCTTC
NA | TRBJ2-3 | TRBV7-8 | TRBD2 | CASSLVAGGSDTQYF | TGTGCCAGCAGCTTAGTTGCGGGGGGGTCAGATACGCAGTATTTT
NA | TRBJ1-4 | TRBV28 | NA | CASSLWQISTNEKLFF | TGTGCCAGCAGTTTATGGCAGATTTCGACTAATGAAAAACTGTTTTTT
NA | TRBJ1-5 | TRBV5-1 | TRBD1 | CASSPGTGPNQPQHF | TGCGCCAGCAGCCCCGGGACAGGGCCTAATCAGCCCCAGCATTTT
NA | TRBJ2-1 | TRBV28 | TRBD1 | CASSPGTGANSYNEQFF | TGTGCCAGCAGCCCCGGGACAGGGGCAAACTCCTACAATGAGCAGTTCTTC
NA | TRBJ2-7 | TRBV5-1 | TRBD2 | CASSLGTRRTYEQYF | TGCGCCAGCAGCTTGGGGACTAGGCGGACCTACGAGCAGTACTTC
NA | TRBJ2-5 | TRBV2 | TRBD2 | CASSAASGRGETQYF | TGTGCCAGCAGTGCGGCTAGCGGGAGGGGAGAGACCCAGTACTTC
NA | TRBJ1-1 | TRBV5-1 | NA | CASSQQGRTEAFF | TGCGCCAGCAGCCAACAGGGCCGGACTGAAGCTTTCTTT